This TCR beta chain was identified in a study of shared clonotypes between healthy human individuals. Study observations and caveats: Sorted-subset sequencing, rarefaction showed, was incomplete despite large depth.

A CD45RA-negative memory subset and a CD45RA+ naive subset were separated from the CD4+ cells. The CDR3 is made up of 15 amino acids. Germline values: CDR1 MGHRA, CDR2 YSYEKL. The V and J ends lost 2 bases and 3 bases, in that order; junction bases with no gene match: 2. This clone was recorded many times. Its antigen is not identified. Profiling relied on immunoSEQ multiplex PCR, and the TCRdb table lists in-frame clones only, not all of them. The sample shows about 680,000 clones, around 74% of them seen only once. The rearrangement joins TRBV4-1 to TRBJ2-7, with 12 bases aligning to TRBD2. This clonotype originated in a woman under 40 in good health. Source material: memory CD4+ T cells sorted from blood. Subset: CD45RA-negative fraction. The CDR3 reads CASSQTTSGSYEQYF. DNA of the CDR3: TGCGCCAGCAGCCAAACGACTAGCGGGAGCTACGAGCAGTACTTC.